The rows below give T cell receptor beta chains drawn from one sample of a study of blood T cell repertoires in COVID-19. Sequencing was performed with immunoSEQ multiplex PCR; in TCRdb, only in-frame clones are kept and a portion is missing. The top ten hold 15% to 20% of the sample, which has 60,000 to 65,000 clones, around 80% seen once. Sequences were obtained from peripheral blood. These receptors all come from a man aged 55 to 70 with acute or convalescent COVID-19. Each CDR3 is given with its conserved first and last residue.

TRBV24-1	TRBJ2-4	CATSGRRPGDGKNIQYF
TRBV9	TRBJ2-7	CASSTSGRSYEQYF
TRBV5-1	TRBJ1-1	CASSPLDGQNTEAFF
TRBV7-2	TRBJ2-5	CASSPRPGLAGETQYF
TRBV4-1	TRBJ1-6	CASSWTGVGSPLHF
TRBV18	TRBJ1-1	CASSQTGGTEAFF
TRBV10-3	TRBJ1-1	CAMADSMNTEAFF
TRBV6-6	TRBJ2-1	CASSGRDKASYNEQFF
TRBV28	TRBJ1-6	CASSLRGQGYNSPLHF
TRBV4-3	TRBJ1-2	CASSQDLAGGFRGYTF
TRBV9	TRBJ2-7	CASSVGQGAWYEQYF
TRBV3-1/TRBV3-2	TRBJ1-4	CASSQLRGSEKLFF
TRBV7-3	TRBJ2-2	CASSQSGSATGELFF
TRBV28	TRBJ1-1	CASSSATGANTEAFF
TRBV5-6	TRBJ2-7	CASSFIAGGQDEQYF
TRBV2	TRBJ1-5	CASSGQGSNQPQHF
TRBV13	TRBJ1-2	CASSQGHRLSNYGYTF